The 21 T cell receptor beta chains given below trace back to one sample, sequenced in a study of technical replicates of blood from a handful of donors. Generated by immunoSEQ multiplex PCR, the TCRdb table keeps only in-frame clones and is missing some. The sample consists of tens of thousands of clones, under 95% of them appearing once. The sequenced material came from T cells isolated from PBMCs. The source of these receptors is a human donor in good health.

The V call is TRBV4-1, the J call TRBJ2-1, with D uncertain. This CDR3 is built from 14 residues. Trimming took off 4 bases at V and 4 bases at J, with 11 bases between the two ends. Germline CDR1 MGHRA, CDR2 YSYEKL. CDR3 sequence (DNA): TGCGCCAGCAGCCCCTCCACAACATACAATGAGCAGTTCTTC. Translation gives CASSPSTTYNEQFF.

The V and J genes are TRBV13 and TRBJ1-5, with unresolved D. The V end was cut by 0 bases, the J end by 0 bases, with 6 bases between. This CDR3 is built from 15 residues. The germline V gene has CDR1 PRHDT and CDR2 FYEKMQ (reference sequence). The CDR3 region is CASSLGLNSNQPQHF. The CDR3 bases are TGTGCCAGCAGCTTAGGCCTTAATAGCAATCAGCCCCAGCATTTT. The full variable domain, its missing parts supplied by reference TRBV13 and TRBJ1-5, is AAGVIQSPRHLIKEKRETATLKCYPIPRHDTVYWYQQGPGQDPQFLISFYEKMQSDKGSIPDRFSAQQFSDYHSELNMSSLELGDSALYFCASSLGLNSNQPQHFGDGTRLSIL.

This chain connects TRBV6-5 to TRBJ2-1, with D maybe TRBD1 (5 bases). V gave up 4 bases and J gave up 8 bases, with 12 bases separating them. The V gene's germline CDR1 is MNHEY and CDR2 SVGAGI. CDR3 size: 13 residues. The CDR3 DNA sequence: TGTGCCAGCAGTTCAGAGACAGAATATGAGCAGTTCTTC. Residues: CASSSETEYEQFF.

The rearrangement links TRBV9 to TRBJ2-1; 9 bases line up with TRBD2. The junction had 4 bases not matched to a gene; V was cut back by 3 bases and J by 0 bases. From germline, CDR1 is SGDLS and CDR2 YYNGEE. This CDR3 spans 16 amino acids. CDR3 nucleotide sequence: TGTGCCAGCAGCGCTAGCGGGGCCTCCTCCTACAATGAGCAGTTCTTC. Amino acids: CASSASGASSYNEQFF.

The chain links TRBV5-1 to TRBJ1-1; TRBD1 is a possible D gene (6 bases). The CDR3 is 14 residues long. The V gene lost 4 bases and the J gene lost 2 bases, with 12 bases spanning the gap. Germline V CDR1 and CDR2: SGHRS, YFSETQ. CDR3 sequence reads: CASSDPQGNTEAFF. The CDR3 DNA reads TGCGCCAGCAGCGACCCACAGGGAAACACTGAAGCTTTCTTT.

The genes are TRBV27 and TRBJ1-2, with TRBD1 matching over 8 bases. V lost 5 bases, J lost 2 bases, and 10 bases stayed unmatched. From germline, CDR1 is MNHEY and CDR2 SMNVEV (reference sequence). CDR3 length: 16 residues. The DNA for the CDR3 is TGTGCCAGCAGTCCAATCGACAGGGGAGTAAACTATGGCTACACCTTC. The encoded protein is CASSPIDRGVNYGYTF.

This chain uses TRBV18 with TRBJ2-1, with 7 bases identical to TRBD1. The CDR3 runs 15 residues. Germline lookup yields CDR1 KGHSH and CDR2 LQKENI. J lost 1 base, V lost 3 bases, and 3 bases had no gene match. The CDR3 DNA reads TGTGCCAGCTCACCCGGACAGGCTTCCTACAATGAGCAGTTCTTC. Its translation is CASSPGQASYNEQFF.

This rearrangement joins TRBV4-1 to TRBJ2-6, with a weak D call TRBD1 (6 bases). The V gene's germline CDR1 is MGHRA and CDR2 YSYEKL. The CDR3 is 19 amino acids. Trimming shortened V by 5 bases and J by 0 bases, and 20 bases separated the two germline ends. The CDR3 protein is CASSLLTGTLNSGANVLTF. CDR3 in DNA: TGCGCCAGCAGCTTACTGACCGGGACACTTAACTCTGGGGCCAACGTCCTGACTTTC.

The genes are TRBV10-2 and TRBJ2-1; possible D gene TRBD2, 5 bases. In germline, CDR1 is WSHSY, CDR2 SAAADI. Trimming stripped 8 bases from V and 12 bases from J, with 17 bases between. The CDR3 loop spans 12 amino acids. This CDR3 reads CASGEPGTWQFF. CDR3 sequence (DNA): TGCGCCAGCGGGGAGCCCGGCACATGGCAGTTCTTC.

The chain employs TRBV27 and TRBJ2-7, with D maybe TRBD1 (6 bases). CDR1 is MNHEY and CDR2 is SMNVEV in the germline V gene (reference sequence). Trimming stripped 4 bases from V and 5 bases from J, with 21 bases between. CDR3 length equals 16 residues. The DNA of the CDR3 is TGTGCCAGCAGTTGGGCGAAGGAGACAGGTCTCGACGAGCAGTACTTC. This encodes CASSWAKETGLDEQYF.

The rearrangement joins TRBV7-2 to TRBJ2-7; perhaps TRBD2 as D (6 bases). V was pared by 3 bases and J by 0 bases, with 9 bases between. Germline CDR1 is SGHTA and CDR2 is FQGNSA. The CDR3 runs to 14 residues. The DNA for the CDR3 is TGTGCCAGCAGCTTGGCCGGGGGCTCCTACGAGCAGTACTTC. Amino acid sequence: CASSLAGGSYEQYF.

The CDR3: CASSPRYRGTSYEQYF. DNA for the CDR3: TGTGCCAGCAGCCCACGTTATCGGGGTACCTCCTACGAGCAGTACTTC. V and J are TRBV7-6 and TRBJ2-7, with a tentative D call TRBD2 (5 bases). With 5 bases removed from V and 0 bases from J, the gap between germline ends came to 17 bases. The CDR3 contains 16 residues. Germline CDR1 reads SGHVS; CDR2 reads FNYEAQ.

This chain links TRBV5-4 with TRBJ1-1, with a tentative D call TRBD1 (5 bases). The CDR3 totals 13 residues. Between the trimmed V and J ends, which lost 5 bases and 1 base, there was a span of 9 bases. The germline gives CDR1 SGHNT, CDR2 YYREEE (reference sequence). The CDR3: CASSFGQNTEAFF. In DNA, the CDR3 is TGTGCCAGCAGTTTCGGACAGAACACTGAAGCTTTCTTT. Full variable domain (missing parts from reference TRBV5-4 and TRBJ1-1): ETGVTQSPTHLIKTRGQQVTLRCSSQSGHNTVSWYQQALGQGPQFIFQYYREEENGRGNFPPRFSGLQFPNYSSELNVNALELDDSALYLCASSFGQNTEAFFGQGTRLTVV.

The rearrangement uses TRBV28 and TRBJ2-7; maybe TRBD1 (6 bases). The CDR3 sequence is 13 residues long. Germline values: CDR1 MDHEN, CDR2 SYDVKM. V lost 6 bases and J 0 bases, leaving 9 bases between the germline ends. CDR3 coding DNA: TGTGCCAGCAGAGGACAGAGCTCCTACGAGCAGTACTTC. This translates into CASRGQSSYEQYF.

This chain uses TRBV30 with TRBJ1-2; 8 nucleotides align to TRBD1. The junction had 5 bases not matched to a gene; V was cut back by 1 base and J by 4 bases. Germline lookup yields CDR1 GTSNPN and CDR2 SVGIG (reference sequence). This CDR3 comprises 14 residues. As DNA, the CDR3 is TGTGCCTGGAGTGCAACAGGGGGTACCTATGGCTACACCTTC. It encodes CAWSATGGTYGYTF.

This clone occurred once. This sequence joins TRBV2 and TRBJ2-5; 12 nucleotides match TRBD2. The J segment lost 5 bases and the V segment lost 7 bases, leaving 8 bases of the junction unmatched. This CDR3 region has 15 residues. Germline V gene lookup returns CDR1 SNHLY and CDR2 FYNNEI. The CDR3 DNA reads TGTGCCAGCAATGTACTAGCGGGGGGCTGGGAGACCCAGTACTTC. It specifies CASNVLAGGWETQYF.

The chain uses TRBV19 and TRBJ1-2, with a weak D call TRBD1 (6 bases). In germline, CDR1 is LNHDA, CDR2 SQIVND (reference sequence). The CDR3 consists of 15 residues. V was shortened by 9 bases and J by 2 bases, with 19 bases between the two germline ends. For the CDR3, the DNA is TGTGCCAGCGGCTCAGGGGCGAGCGGCAACTATGGCTACACCTTC. It specifies CASGSGASGNYGYTF.

The chain carries TRBV27 and TRBJ2-7; 9 bases align to TRBD1. The ends lost 4 bases at V and 6 bases at J; junction bases unmatched: 7. The CDR3 is 14 amino acids. Germline V gives CDR1 MNHEY, CDR2 SMNVEV (reference sequence). CDR3 in amino acids: CASSSRQGVGEQYF. In nucleotides, the CDR3 is TGTGCCAGCAGTTCCCGACAGGGGGTTGGCGAGCAGTACTTC.

The rearrangement joins TRBV15 to TRBJ2-7, with TRBD1 matching 10 bases. After removal of 4 bases from V and 6 bases from J, the junction contained 15 bases not matched to a gene. Per the germline V gene, CDR1 is LNHNV and CDR2 is YYDKDF (reference sequence). The CDR3 runs to 17 residues. The CDR3 sequence: CATSNLPKTGTGVEQYF. Written as DNA, the CDR3 is TGTGCCACCAGCAACCTTCCAAAGACCGGGACAGGGGTCGAGCAGTACTTC.

The V and J genes are TRBV7-9 and TRBJ2-7, with D possibly being TRBD2 (5 bases). This CDR3 comprises 14 residues. The V end lost 0 bases, the J end lost 0 bases, and 6 bases lay between the germline ends. CDR1 is SEHNR, CDR2 FQNEAQ, per germline (reference sequence). This CDR3 reads CASSLAGNSYEQYF. The CDR3 DNA reads TGTGCCAGCAGCTTAGCCGGGAACTCCTACGAGCAGTACTTC. The whole variable domain, filled in from reference TRBV7-9 and TRBJ2-7, reads DTGVSQNPRHKITKRGQNVTFRCDPISEHNRLYWYRQTLGQGPEFLTYFQNEAQLEKSRLLSDRFSAERPKGSFSTLEIQRTEQGDSAMYLCASSLAGNSYEQYFGPGTRLTVT.

The chain employs TRBV5-1 and TRBJ2-5, with 7 bases fitting TRBD2. CDR1 and CDR2 from the germline V gene are SGHRS and YFSETQ. V lost 4 bases, J lost 0 bases, and 3 bases stayed unmatched. CDR3 size: 14 residues. CDR3 in DNA: TGCGCCAGCAGCCTCGGGACTAACCAAGAGACCCAGTACTTC. Its translation: CASSLGTNQETQYF.